Listed here are 23 T cell receptor beta chains from one sample, sequenced in a study of blood T cell repertoires in COVID-19. Assay: immunoSEQ multiplex PCR; the TCRdb copy retains only in-frame clones and omits some. The sample contains some 160,000 clones, about 82% of which appear only once. Sample: peripheral blood. These receptors were taken from a woman older than 75 with COVID-19, enrolled during active disease.

This chain links TRBV5-1 with TRBJ1-6; no clear D. CDR1 SGHRS and CDR2 YFSETQ come from the germline V gene. V was shortened by 1 base and J by 7 bases, with 3 bases between the two germline ends. The CDR3 loop spans 12 amino acids. CDR3 residues: CASSLLNSPLHF. The CDR3 nucleotides read TGCGCCAGCAGCTTGCTGAATTCACCCCTCCACTTT.

This chain connects TRBV7-9 to TRBJ1-1; TRBD1 agrees at 9 bases. In germline, CDR1 is SEHNR, CDR2 FQNEAQ (reference sequence). J lost 9 bases, V lost 1 base, and 6 bases had no gene match. This CDR3 has 14 amino acids. The chain's CDR3 is CASSLETGTGKAFF. CDR3 sequence (DNA): TGTGCCAGCAGCTTAGAAACCGGGACAGGGAAAGCTTTCTTT.

The chain is built from TRBV12-3 or TRBV12-4 and TRBJ1-5, with D tentatively TRBD1 (5 bases). V was pared by 4 bases and J by 6 bases, with 7 bases between. The CDR3 sequence is 12 residues long. The CDR3 sequence is CASSSRAQPQHF. CDR3 DNA: TGTGCCAGCAGTTCCAGGGCTCAGCCCCAGCATTTT.

The chain joins TRBV6-5 to TRBJ1-6; D perhaps matches TRBD1 (5 bases). The CDR3 length is 13 residues. V was clipped by 4 bases and J by 10 bases, with 11 bases between them. In germline, CDR1 is MNHEY, CDR2 SVGAGI. In DNA, the CDR3 is TGTGCCAGCAGTTCCATCGGGGGATCACCCCTCCACTTT. Translated, it gives CASSSIGGSPLHF.

The table lists this clone with many counts. V and J are TRBV30 and TRBJ2-7; TRBD1 matches 7 bases. Per germline, CDR1 GTSNPN and CDR2 SVGIG (reference sequence). The V gene end was trimmed by 3 bases and the J gene end by 1 base; junction bases not matched to a gene: 9. CDR3 length equals 15 residues. This chain's CDR3 is CAWSTLKGQSYEQYF. The CDR3 DNA reads TGTGCCTGGAGCACCTTGAAGGGACAGTCCTACGAGCAGTACTTC.

This chain joins TRBV7-4 and TRBJ1-4; D perhaps matches TRBD1 (5 bases). From germline, CDR1 is SGHVT and CDR2 SQSDAQ. Between the trimmed V and J ends, which lost 0 bases and 7 bases, there was a span of 18 bases. The CDR3 extends over 17 amino acids. The CDR3 region is CASSLADVWNRFEKLFF. In DNA, the CDR3 is TGTGCCAGCAGCTTAGCTGATGTGTGGAACAGGTTTGAAAAACTGTTTTTT. The entire variable domain, with the rest obtained from reference TRBV7-4 and TRBJ1-4, is as follows: GAGVSQSPRYKVAKRGRDVALRCDSISGHVTLYWYRQTLGQGSEVLTYSQSDAQRDKSGRPSGRFSAERPERSVSTLKIQRTEQGDSAVYLCASSLADVWNRFEKLFFGSGTQLSVL.

The table lists this clone with a few counts. The CDR3 DNA sequence: TGTGCCAGCAGCCAAACTGGACAGGGGGTCGGGGAGCTGTTTTTT. Protein: CASSQTGQGVGELFF. This chain uses TRBV5-4 with TRBJ2-2; 10 nucleotides match TRBD1. V shed 4 bases and J 7 bases; nucleotides not matched to a gene: 7. Germline V lookup: CDR1 SGHNT, CDR2 YYREEE (reference sequence). This CDR3 has 15 amino acids.

This chain joins TRBV10-3 and TRBJ1-5; perhaps TRBD1 as D (6 bases). Germline CDR1 reads ENHRY; CDR2 reads SYGVKD. The CDR3 has 14 amino acids. Trimming left V 8 bases short and J 5 bases short, with 16 bases between. This chain's CDR3 is CAIASTGIDQPQHF. The CDR3, as DNA: TGTGCCATCGCCTCGACAGGAATTGATCAGCCCCAGCATTTT.

The chain combines TRBV2 with TRBJ2-7; TRBD1 agrees at 8 bases. V lost 6 bases to trimming and J lost 6 bases; unmatched junction nucleotides: 4. Germline assignment: CDR1 SNHLY and CDR2 FYNNEI. The CDR3 spans 12 residues. CDR3 region: CASRSDRGEQYF. DNA for the CDR3: TGTGCCAGCAGGAGCGACAGGGGCGAGCAGTACTTC.

The rearrangement links TRBV7-2 to TRBJ1-6, with 7 positions matching TRBD1. The germline gives CDR1 SGHTA, CDR2 FQGNSA. The V segment lost 5 bases and the J segment 7 bases; nucleotides outside the gene matches: 5. This CDR3 has 14 residues. The CDR3 loop is CASSKRQGNSPLHF. The CDR3 coding sequence is TGTGCCAGCAGCAAACGACAGGGAAATTCACCCCTCCACTTT. Drawing the rest from reference TRBV7-2 and TRBJ1-6, the complete variable domain is GAGVSQSPSNKVTEKGKDVELRCDPISGHTALYWYRQSLGQGLEFLIYFQGNSAPDKSGLPSDRFSAERTGGSVSTLTIQRTQQEDSAVYLCASSKRQGNSPLHFGNGTRLTVT.

V is TRBV10-3 and J is TRBJ1-2; TRBD1 might be the D (5 bases). Germline CDR1 and CDR2: ENHRY and SYGVKD. The CDR3 is made up of 16 amino acids. The CDR3 reads CGTTPRQRRLNYGYTF. For the CDR3, the DNA is TGTGGCACCACCCCCCGACAGAGACGATTGAACTATGGCTACACCTTC.

The sample holds one count of this clone. V is TRBV20-1 and J is TRBJ2-7, with D perhaps matching TRBD1 (6 bases). Germline V gives CDR1 DFQATT, CDR2 SNEGSKA (reference sequence). Trimming removed 6 bases from V and 4 bases from J, with 10 bases in between. The CDR3 consists of 11 residues. CDR3 DNA: TGCAGTGCAGAGACAGGTTACGAGCAGTACTTC. Its protein product is CSAETGYEQYF.

The chain links TRBV18 to TRBJ2-7; D may be TRBD1 (5 bases). Germline values: CDR1 KGHSH, CDR2 LQKENI. This CDR3 contains 11 residues. The ends were cut back, 5 bases at V and 7 bases at J, with 9 bases in the middle. DNA for the CDR3: TGTGCCAGCTCAATCGACAGAGAGCAGTACTTC. It is translated as CASSIDREQYF.

The gene calls are TRBV19 and TRBJ2-7; 11 nucleotides line up with TRBD2. Germline CDR1 is LNHDA and CDR2 is SQIVND (reference sequence). V shed 3 bases, J shed 3 bases, and the junction held 7 bases outside the gene matches. CDR3 length: 16 amino acids. CDR3 sequence reads: CASSIQALAGVYEQYF. The CDR3 nucleotides are TGTGCCAGTAGTATCCAAGCACTAGCGGGAGTCTACGAGCAGTACTTC.

The rearrangement joins TRBV4-1 to TRBJ2-4, with D maybe TRBD2 (6 bases). Per germline, CDR1 MGHRA and CDR2 YSYEKL. V shed 0 bases and J shed 1 base, with 10 bases lying between them. CDR3 length: 16 residues. Here the CDR3 DNA reads TGCGCCAGCAGCCAAGATTTCGGGGGTGCCAAAAACATTCAGTACTTC. It codes for CASSQDFGGAKNIQYF.

Worth noting for this clone: This specimen includes other DNA sequences encoding the same CDR3. The chain uses TRBV5-4 and TRBJ1-2; 7 bases align to TRBD1. This CDR3 has 12 amino acids. Germline-derived CDR1 and CDR2 are SGHNT and YYREEE (reference sequence). V gave up 3 bases and J gave up 5 bases; unmatched junction bases: 1. The CDR3, as DNA: TGTGCCAGCAGCTCGACAGGGTATGGCTACACCTTC. Protein sequence: CASSSTGYGYTF.

The V and J genes are TRBV12-3 or TRBV12-4 and TRBJ2-5; no firm D call. Deletions cut 5 bases from V and 7 bases from J, with 8 bases between. The CDR3 is 11 amino acids. The CDR3 DNA is TGTGCCAGCAGTGGGCGTGGGACCCAGTACTTC. Encoded protein: CASSGRGTQYF.

This clone showed up just once. The V and J genes are TRBV28 and TRBJ1-2; D is perhaps TRBD1 (5 bases). This CDR3 spans 14 amino acids. Germline-derived CDR1 and CDR2 are MDHEN and SYDVKM. Trimming stripped 7 bases from V and 5 bases from J, with 17 bases between. CDR3 residues: CASTSQGIGYGYTF. In DNA form, the CDR3 reads TGTGCCAGCACTTCCCAGGGAATAGGGTATGGCTACACCTTC.

The chain combines TRBV18 with TRBJ2-3, with D possibly TRBD1 on 6 matching bases. The length of the CDR3 is 14 residues. Germline CDR1 reads KGHSH; CDR2 reads LQKENI. The V end was cut by 0 bases, the J end by 6 bases, with 10 bases between. The CDR3 region has the DNA TGTGCCAGCTCACCACCGTCCCAGGGGGATACGCAGTATTTT. It yields the protein CASSPPSQGDTQYF.

The gene calls are TRBV19 and TRBJ2-3, with a tentative D call TRBD1 (6 bases). Germline-derived CDR1 and CDR2 are LNHDA and SQIVND (reference sequence). The CDR3 totals 13 residues. Trimming shortened V by 7 bases and J by 1 base, and 9 bases separated the two germline ends. CDR3 sequence (DNA): TGTGCCAGTAAGACAGGAGGCACAGATACGCAGTATTTT. Amino acid sequence: CASKTGGTDTQYF. The complete variable domain, with remaining parts taken from reference TRBV19 and TRBJ2-3, reads DGGITQSPKYLFRKEGQNVTLSCEQNLNHDAMYWYRQDPGQGLRLIYYSQIVNDFQKGDIAEGYSVSREKKESFPLTVTSAQKNPTAFYLCASKTGGTDTQYFGPGTRLTVL.

The chain couples TRBV6-5 to TRBJ1-5; 9 positions match TRBD1. There are 13 residues in the CDR3. The germline V gene has CDR1 MNHEY and CDR2 SVGAGI. V lost 6 bases, J lost 7 bases, and 4 bases stayed unmatched. CDR3 coding DNA: TGTGCCAGCAGACAGGGGGCCAGGCAGCCCCAGCATTTT. It encodes CASRQGARQPQHF.

The genes are TRBV5-1 and TRBJ1-4, with TRBD1 matching over 9 bases. Germline V gene lookup returns CDR1 SGHRS and CDR2 YFSETQ. The CDR3 spans 15 residues. Trimming at V came to 4 bases and at J to 5 bases, leaving 6 bases not matched to a gene. The CDR3 bases are TGCGCCAGCAGCCAAGCCGGGACAGGGAATGAAAAACTGTTTTTT. It codes for CASSQAGTGNEKLFF.

The chain is built from TRBV3-1 (or the pseudogene TRBV3-2) and TRBJ1-2; D unclear. V gave up 6 bases and J gave up 8 bases, with 13 bases separating them. The CDR3 is 12 amino acids. Germline lookup yields CDR1 LGHDT and CDR2 YNNKEL (reference sequence). CDR3 residues: CASRSNRGGYTF. CDR3 DNA sequence: TGTGCCAGCAGATCCAACCGCGGGGGCTACACCTTC.